What follows are 21 T cell receptor beta chains derived from one specimen sequenced in a study of regulatory T cells in long-lasting Graves disease listed by TCRdb under 2021. Interpreted using the paper, the time point label stands for: persistent/refractory GD, antithyroid drugs over 5 years with positive TRAb. For both TCR sequencing and RNA sequencing, RNA was extracted from PBMCs in TRIzol. Library preparation used multiplex PCR. Sequencing instrument: Illumina HiSeq 4000. iRepertoire HTBI primers and Arm-PCR amplification of CDR3 regions were used to construct TCR beta libraries. TCRdb reprocessed the public reads (quality trimming at Q25 with fastp, clone calling with MiXCR) and kept in-frame beta chains. A single entry per CDR3 protein holds the most common genes and DNA from its merged rows. Within this sample are roughly 400,000 distinct CDR3 sequences, with around 21% of them counted one time only. The ten largest clones represent under 25% of the sample.

The material was peripheral blood mononuclear cells (PBMCs), obtained when the disease was refractory, from a patient treated with antithyroid drugs. The receptors here all came from a female donor with Graves disease.

Regarding this clonotype: A much larger clone differs by one base, so this may be a read error. This rearrangement joins TRBV7-8 to TRBJ2-5; TRBD2 matches 8 bases. Looked up from germline, CDR1 is SGHVS and CDR2 is FQNEAQ. The CDR3 extends over 16 amino acids. The CDR3 loop is CVILSLTGGTQETQYF. CDR3 nucleotide sequence: TGTGTCATTCTTTCTCTCACGGGGGGGACCCAAGAGACCCAGTACTTC.

As regards this clonotype: This may come from a read error, since a much larger clone is one base off. This sequence joins TRBV11-2 and TRBJ1-1; 11 nucleotides agree with TRBD1. There are 15 residues in the CDR3. V lost 5 bases to trimming and J lost 3 bases; unmatched junction nucleotides: 5. The germline gives CDR1 SGHAT, CDR2 FQNNGV. CDR3 in DNA: TGTGCCAGCAGCCAACCGGGACAGGGGGACACTGAAGCTTTCTTT. As protein: CASSQPGQGDTEAFF.

J is TRBJ1-1 and V is TRBV5-6, with TRBD1 matching over 10 bases. The CDR3 is made up of 14 amino acids. Germline CDR1 is SGHDT and CDR2 is YYEEEE. J lost 5 bases, V lost 4 bases, and 5 bases had no gene match. The CDR3 nucleotides are TGTGCCAGCAGCCCCGACAGGGGGCGAACTGAAGCTTTCTTT. Amino acids: CASSPDRGRTEAFF.

This clonotype was picked up many times. The CDR3 sequence: CAWSVRAGNQPQHF. CDR3 nucleotide sequence: TGTGCCTGGAGTGTACGGGCAGGGAATCAGCCCCAGCATTTT. The chain carries TRBV30 and TRBJ1-5; tentative D call: TRBD1 (5 bases). CDR1 and CDR2 (germline): GTSNPN, SVGIG (reference sequence). The V end lost 0 bases, the J end lost 4 bases, and 10 bases lay between the germline ends. This CDR3 comprises 14 residues.

The table lists this clonotype with a few counts. The rearrangement joins TRBV30 to TRBJ1-5; weak D call: TRBD1 (5 bases). Germline lookup yields CDR1 GTSNPN and CDR2 SVGIG (reference sequence). The CDR3 is 13 residues long. Trimming cost V 7 bases and J 2 bases, with 12 bases left between them. CDR3 in amino acids: CAYGRGRNQPQHF. The CDR3 bases are TGTGCCTACGGGAGGGGACGCAATCAGCCCCAGCATTTT.

The chain links TRBV5-1 to TRBJ1-2; no reliable D call. The germline V and J ends were trimmed by 1 base and 2 bases, with 15 bases remaining between them. Germline lookup yields CDR1 SGHRS and CDR2 YFSETQ. The CDR3 totals 16 residues. The CDR3 nucleotides read TGCGCCAGCAGCTTGATGTCACACACTACCAACTATGGCTACACCTTC. It is translated as CASSLMSHTTNYGYTF.

This chain links TRBV10-3 with TRBJ2-1, with D perhaps being TRBD1 or TRBD2 (5 bases each). This CDR3 region has 15 residues. CDR1 is ENHRY, CDR2 SYGVKD, per germline. The V end lost 3 bases, the J end lost 5 bases, and 14 bases lay between the germline ends. CDR3 DNA: TGTGCCATCAGTGACACCGGGACGAAAAACAATGAGCAGTTCTTC. This gives the protein CAISDTGTKNNEQFF.

This clonotype has just a few counts. This chain connects TRBV6-2 or TRBV6-3 to TRBJ2-1; D is perhaps TRBD2 (5 bases). CDR1 and CDR2 (germline): MNHEY, SVGEGT. Trimming pared 0 bases from V and 3 bases from J, leaving 21 bases between. The CDR3 spans 19 residues. The CDR3 is CASSYSGDSSGGHYNEQFF. The CDR3, as DNA: TGTGCCAGCAGTTACTCGGGCGATAGTTCCGGAGGCCACTACAATGAGCAGTTCTTC.

The chain has TRBV30 and TRBJ2-7, with TRBD1 matching 7 bases. Per germline, CDR1 GTSNPN and CDR2 SVGIG (reference sequence). Trimming took 4 bases from V and 2 from J; bases not matched to a gene: 8. The CDR3 length is 14 residues. This CDR3 is CAWKDRAPPYEQYF. CDR3 in DNA: TGTGCCTGGAAAGACAGGGCCCCCCCCTACGAGCAGTACTTC.

This clonotype came up many times. The chain combines TRBV12-5 with TRBJ2-7, with 8 bases lining up with TRBD1. CDR3 length: 15 residues. Trimming took 6 bases from V and 0 from J; bases not matched to a gene: 7. The germline V gene has CDR1 LGHNT and CDR2 FRNRAP. CDR3 sequence reads: CASGGRQGSSYEQYF. The CDR3 nucleotides read TGTGCTAGTGGGGGACGACAGGGGAGCTCCTACGAGCAGTACTTC.

As concerns this clonotype: A junction boundary mismatches the germline segment, possibly from a read error. The CDR3 protein is CASSSQPGTAGSTIYF. The DNA for the CDR3 is TGTGCCAGCAGCTCGCAGCCCGGGACAGCAGGAAGCACCATATATTTT. The chain links TRBV7-2 to TRBJ1-3; 7 bases are shared with TRBD1. The germline V gene encodes CDR1 SGHTA and CDR2 FQGNSA. The CDR3 is 16 amino acids.

This clonotype was observed at least ten times. The chain combines TRBV2 with TRBJ2-7; 12 bases are a match to TRBD1. The CDR3 has 14 residues. V lost 8 bases to trimming and J lost 8 bases; unmatched junction nucleotides: 10. CDR1 is SNHLY, CDR2 FYNNEI, per germline. CDR3 nucleotides: TGTGCCAGCGACCCTGAGGGACAGGGGGCAAAGCAGTACTTC. It encodes CASDPEGQGAKQYF.

There are a few counts of this clonotype. The rearrangement joins TRBV7-2 to TRBJ2-7, with D tentatively TRBD2 (5 bases). The ends were cut back, 1 base at V and 10 bases at J, with 8 bases in the middle. Germline CDR1 is SGHTA and CDR2 is FQGNSA. The CDR3 loop spans 11 amino acids. The CDR3, as DNA: TGTGCCAGCAGCTTAGGACTACCCCAGTACTTC. As protein: CASSLGLPQYF.

This clonotype was detected only a few times. The V call is TRBV12-3 or TRBV12-4, the J call TRBJ2-1; 11 bases fit TRBD2. The CDR3 has 14 residues. With V trimmed by 3 bases and J by 5 bases, 0 bases remained unmatched. The CDR3 sequence: CASSLGLADNEQFF. The CDR3 DNA follows: TGTGCCAGCAGTTTGGGACTAGCGGACAATGAGCAGTTCTTC.

Ten or more counts support this clonotype. This chain joins TRBV13 and TRBJ2-4; the D is unclear. Trimming left V 5 bases short and J 0 bases short, with 17 bases between. The CDR3 covers 17 residues. Per germline, CDR1 PRHDT and CDR2 FYEKMQ (reference sequence). The DNA of the CDR3 is TGTGCCAGCAGCGCGCCCACAGAGAGCCTAGCCAAAAACATTCAGTACTTC. Its protein is CASSAPTESLAKNIQYF.

This clonotype was recorded a few times. The V gene is TRBV9, the J gene TRBJ1-1; no firm D call. The CDR3 is 13 amino acids. Germline V gene sequence: CDR1 SGDLS, CDR2 YYNGEE. The V end was cut by 3 bases, the J end by 4 bases, with 10 bases between. In DNA form, the CDR3 reads TGTGCCAGCAGCGGGCCAGAGACCACTGAAGCTTTCTTT. It specifies CASSGPETTEAFF. The whole variable domain, filled in from reference TRBV9 and TRBJ1-1, reads DSGVTQTPKHLITATGQRVTLRCSPRSGDLSVYWYQQSLDQGLQFLIQYYNGEERAKGNILERFSAQQFPDLHSELNLSSLELGDSALYFCASSGPETTEAFFGQGTRLTVV.

This chain links TRBV4-1 with TRBJ1-3; D is unclear. The CDR3 contains 17 residues. With 0 bases removed from V and 4 bases from J, the gap between germline ends came to 16 bases. CDR1 and CDR2 from the germline V gene are MGHRA and YSYEKL. The CDR3 loop is CASSQEGSGVAGNTIYF. CDR3 in DNA: TGCGCCAGCAGCCAAGAAGGGTCCGGGGTAGCAGGAAACACCATATATTTT.

This clonotype was counted many times. This chain uses TRBV7-2 with TRBJ2-7, with 9 nucleotides matching TRBD1. CDR1 SGHTA and CDR2 FQGNSA come from the germline V gene. This CDR3 has 14 residues. Trimming at V came to 4 bases and at J to 2 bases, leaving 3 bases not matched to a gene. CDR3 amino acids: CASSYDRGTYEQYF. DNA for the CDR3: TGTGCCAGCAGCTACGACAGGGGGACCTACGAGCAGTACTTC.

This clonotype was detected a few times. This chain connects TRBV11-2 to TRBJ1-1; D gene uncertain. The CDR3 sequence is 13 residues long. Germline-derived CDR1 and CDR2 are SGHAT and FQNNGV. Trimming left V 4 bases short and J 0 bases short, with 6 bases between. CDR3 DNA: TGTGCCAGCAGCTCTCAGCTGAACACTGAAGCTTTCTTT. It specifies CASSSQLNTEAFF.

This clonotype was counted a few times. The chain carries TRBV4-3 and TRBJ2-7; 10 bases are a match to TRBD2. This CDR3 is built from 15 residues. From germline, CDR1 is LGHNA and CDR2 YSLEER. The V and J ends lost 3 bases and 2 bases, in that order; junction bases with no gene match: 4. CDR3: CASSQASGSAYEQYF. The DNA for the CDR3 is TGCGCCAGCAGCCAGGCTAGCGGGAGTGCCTACGAGCAGTACTTC.

This clonotype has only one observation. The chain couples TRBV5-1 to TRBJ2-7; TRBD2 matches 12 bases. Germline V lookup: CDR1 SGHRS, CDR2 YFSETQ. The CDR3 contains 15 residues. Trimming at V came to 4 bases and at J to 4 bases, leaving 6 bases not matched to a gene. CDR3 nucleotides: TGCGCCAGCAGCCAGGGGACTAGCGGGCTATACGAGCAGTACTTC. Translation: CASSQGTSGLYEQYF.